This TCR beta chain came from a study of cytomegalovirus exposure and HLA in healthy donors. Primers included in the PCR were 60 Vbeta and 13 Jbeta primers. Assay: immunoSEQ multiplex PCR; the TCRdb copy retains only in-frame clones and omits some. The sample shows about 250,000 clones, under 80% of them seen only once. Per the germline V gene, CDR1 is SGHNT and CDR2 is YYREEE (reference sequence). The length of the CDR3 is 15 residues. The trim removed 3 bases at V and 0 bases at J, leaving 4 bases unmatched. The chain carries TRBV5-4 and TRBJ2-7, with 9 bases lining up with TRBD2. The source material was PBMCs. The receptor was isolated from a female donor in good health and CMV-seronegative. Written as DNA, the CDR3 is TGTGCCAGCAGCTCCAGCGGGAGGTTCTCCTACGAGCAGTACTTC. Residues: CASSSSGRFSYEQYF.